The 22 T cell receptor beta chains below all came from one sample that was sequenced in a study of radiation and T cells in renal cell carcinoma. The treatment: treatment-naive control, cytoreductive nephrectomy. The repertoire was sequenced with immunoSEQ multiplex PCR; TCRdb's copy has only in-frame clones and lacks some. The profile shows 13,000 or so clones, approximately 52% of them singletons. Sequencing used tumor tissue, obtained from a patient whose treatment was nephrectomy without radiotherapy. The receptor source for this set is a man in his fifties or sixties with renal cell carcinoma.

In DNA, the CDR3 is TGTGCCAGCAGCCCCCTGAGGGGATTCGGGGCCACTGAAGCTTTCTTT. It specifies CASSPLRGFGATEAFF. The chain couples TRBV5-8 to TRBJ1-1; TRBD1 might be the D (5 bases). The germline V and J ends were trimmed by 4 bases and 4 bases, with 20 bases remaining between them. CDR1 and CDR2 (germline): SGHTS, YDEGEE. The CDR3 covers 16 residues.

This clone was seen more than once but under ten times. CDR3 loop: CASSGSLGNEKLFF. The CDR3, as DNA: TGTGCCAGCAGTGGGTCCCTGGGTAATGAAAAACTGTTTTTT. The chain employs TRBV2 and TRBJ1-4; D is uncertain. This CDR3 comprises 14 residues. With 4 bases removed from V and 4 bases from J, the gap between germline ends came to 10 bases. Germline V gives CDR1 SNHLY, CDR2 FYNNEI.

The rearrangement joins TRBV5-5 to TRBJ1-3, with 10 bases fitting TRBD1. Germline V gene data show CDR1 as SGHKS and CDR2 as YYEKEE (reference sequence). This CDR3 has 16 residues. Trimming at V came to 3 bases and at J to 3 bases, leaving 6 bases not matched to a gene. CDR3 sequence: CASSSYRTGGGNTIYF. The DNA for the CDR3 is TGTGCCAGCAGCTCGTACAGGACAGGGGGTGGAAACACCATATATTTT.

The chain employs TRBV6-5 and TRBJ1-5, with D maybe TRBD1 (5 bases). The germline gives CDR1 MNHEY, CDR2 SVGAGI. This CDR3 comprises 12 residues. The V end was cut by 7 bases, the J end by 3 bases, with 7 bases between. The CDR3 sequence: CASKGVNQPQHF. DNA for the CDR3: TGTGCCAGCAAAGGGGTCAATCAGCCCCAGCATTTT.

The chain carries TRBV9 and TRBJ2-3; tentative D call: TRBD1 (5 bases). The V end lost 3 bases, the J end lost 9 bases, and 11 bases lay between the germline ends. CDR1 and CDR2 from the germline V gene are SGDLS and YYNGEE. The CDR3 is made up of 12 amino acids. CDR3 in DNA: TGTGCCAGCAGCGAAAGGGGTACGACGCAGTATTTT. This translates into CASSERGTTQYF.

The rearrangement uses TRBV6-1 and TRBJ1-4; no clear D gene. The CDR3 loop spans 14 amino acids. V lost 6 bases and J lost 7, with 15 bases in between. From germline, CDR1 is MNHNS and CDR2 SASEGT. CDR3 coding DNA: TGTGCCAGCAGCCTGCGGTACCCTGGTGAAAAACTGTTTTTT. Its translation is CASSLRYPGEKLFF.

This clone was seen a handful of times. This chain joins TRBV30 and TRBJ2-3; D may be TRBD1 or TRBD2 (5 bases each). Looked up from germline, CDR1 is GTSNPN and CDR2 is SVGIG (reference sequence). V was shortened by 1 base and J by 4 bases, with 12 bases between the two germline ends. The CDR3 spans 14 residues. This CDR3 is CAWSEGRSADTQYF. In nucleotides, the CDR3 is TGTGCCTGGAGTGAGGGGAGATCGGCAGATACGCAGTATTTT.

By sample fraction, this clone is medium-sized. The V and J genes are TRBV29-1 and TRBJ2-2; 10 positions match TRBD2. The CDR3 contains 13 residues. The junction had 6 bases not matched to a gene; V was cut back by 7 bases and J by 7 bases. Germline V gene lookup returns CDR1 SQVTM and CDR2 ANQGSEA. CDR3: CSAHASGSGELFF. CDR3 sequence (DNA): TGCAGCGCGCACGCTAGCGGGAGCGGGGAGCTGTTTTTT.

The V gene is TRBV19, the J gene TRBJ2-2, with a tentative D call TRBD1 (5 bases). The ends were cut back, 3 bases at V and 4 bases at J, with 12 bases in the middle. In germline, CDR1 is LNHDA, CDR2 SQIVND (reference sequence). This CDR3 is built from 15 residues. Here the CDR3 DNA reads TGTGCCAGTAGTATTCAGGGATCAGCCACCGGGGAGCTGTTTTTT. This sequence encodes CASSIQGSATGELFF. Variable domain in full (rest from reference TRBV19 and TRBJ2-2): DGGITQSPKYLFRKEGQNVTLSCEQNLNHDAMYWYRQDPGQGLRLIYYSQIVNDFQKGDIAEGYSVSREKKESFPLTVTSAQKNPTAFYLCASSIQGSATGELFFGEGSRLTVL.

J is TRBJ1-3 and V is TRBV4-2; the D is unclear. Trimming took off 3 bases at V and 0 bases at J, with 9 bases between the two ends. The V gene's germline CDR1 is LGHNA and CDR2 YNFKEQ. CDR3 size: 15 residues. The CDR3 nucleotides are TGTGCCAGCAGCCACGGACGGAACTCTGGAAACACCATATATTTT. Encoded protein: CASSHGRNSGNTIYF.

This clone was observed a few times. The chain is built from TRBV14 and TRBJ2-1; tentatively, D is TRBD2 (5 bases). The CDR3 covers 13 residues. Germline-derived CDR1 and CDR2 are SGHDN and FVKESK. V dropped 1 base and J dropped 14 bases, with 15 bases sitting between them. The CDR3 nucleotides read TGTGCCAGCAGCCAAGTCTCGGGGATCGGAAAGTTCTTC. Its protein is CASSQVSGIGKFF.

V gene TRBV6-5 combines with J gene TRBJ1-1; D gene uncertain. V dropped 5 bases and J dropped 6 bases, with 7 bases sitting between them. Per germline, CDR1 MNHEY and CDR2 SVGAGI. CDR3 length: 11 amino acids. This CDR3 reads CASSEAPEAFF. CDR3 sequence (DNA): TGTGCCAGCAGTGAAGCCCCTGAAGCTTTCTTT.

This CDR3 is CAWSVGLAGSREQFF. The CDR3 DNA reads TGTGCCTGGAGTGTGGGACTAGCGGGGTCTCGAGAGCAGTTCTTC. The rearrangement links TRBV30 to TRBJ2-1; 13 nucleotides line up with TRBD2. J lost 10 bases, V lost 0 bases, and 6 bases had no gene match. The CDR3 is made up of 15 amino acids. The germline gives CDR1 GTSNPN, CDR2 SVGIG (reference sequence).

In this sample, this clone turned up a few times. The rearrangement joins TRBV5-1 to TRBJ2-2, with 9 bases that match TRBD2. Per the germline V gene, CDR1 is SGHRS and CDR2 is YFSETQ. Losses at the gene ends were 5 bases for V and 0 bases for J; bases not matched to a gene: 5. The CDR3 has 16 amino acids. The CDR3 spells CASRSLAGANTGELFF. DNA of the CDR3: TGCGCCAGCAGATCCTTAGCGGGGGCGAACACCGGGGAGCTGTTTTTT.

The rearrangement links TRBV5-5 to TRBJ2-1; D is unclear. Germline CDR1 is SGHKS and CDR2 is YYEKEE (reference sequence). The CDR3 has 14 amino acids. The germline V and J ends were trimmed by 2 bases and 5 bases, with 11 bases remaining between them. As DNA, the CDR3 is TGTGCCAGCAGCTTAGGACCGAGGCACAATGAGCAGTTCTTC. Translating gives CASSLGPRHNEQFF.

This clone was detected a few times. The V and J genes are TRBV6-6 and TRBJ2-2; D remains unclear. The V gene's germline CDR1 is MNHNY and CDR2 SVGAGI (reference sequence). The CDR3 contains 12 residues. V was trimmed by 4 bases and J by 8 bases, leaving 8 bases between them. CDR3 nucleotide sequence: TGTGCCAGCAGTTCAGGTTCAGGGGAGCTGTTTTTT. Its translation is CASSSGSGELFF.

DNA for the CDR3: TGCAGCGTTGTGGCAAACCAAGAGACCCAGTACTTC. Translating gives CSVVANQETQYF. The V call is TRBV29-1, the J call TRBJ2-5, with no clear D. V gave up 4 bases and J gave up 0 bases, with 6 bases separating them. The germline V gene encodes CDR1 SQVTM and CDR2 ANQGSEA. The CDR3 length is 12 residues.

CDR3 loop: CAWSVSGLEGNQPQHF. The DNA for the CDR3 is TGTGCCTGGAGTGTGTCGGGGCTAGAGGGGAATCAGCCCCAGCATTTT. The chain is built from TRBV30 and TRBJ1-5; D might be TRBD1 (5 bases). V gave up 0 bases and J gave up 4 bases, with 16 bases separating them. Germline CDR1 GTSNPN, CDR2 SVGIG (reference sequence). This CDR3 contains 16 residues.

CDR3 sequence reads: CASSVGLAGTFGANVLTF. The CDR3, as DNA: TGTGCCAGCAGCGTAGGACTAGCGGGGACATTTGGGGCCAACGTCCTGACTTTC. The rearrangement joins TRBV9 to TRBJ2-6; 11 bases fit TRBD2. The germline CDR1 and CDR2 sequences are SGDLS and YYNGEE. CDR3 length equals 18 residues. Trimming at V came to 0 bases and at J to 3 bases, leaving 5 bases not matched to a gene. Drawing the rest from reference TRBV9 and TRBJ2-6, the complete variable domain is DSGVTQTPKHLITATGQRVTLRCSPRSGDLSVYWYQQSLDQGLQFLIQYYNGEERAKGNILERFSAQQFPDLHSELNLSSLELGDSALYFCASSVGLAGTFGANVLTFGAGSRLTVL.

This clone is medium-sized in the sample. The chain employs TRBV27 and TRBJ1-1; D is undetermined. The CDR3 runs to 13 residues. The V and J ends lost 2 bases and 5 bases respectively, with 9 bases between them. Germline-derived CDR1 and CDR2 are MNHEY and SMNVEV (reference sequence). CDR3 protein: CASSLKGNTEAFF. As DNA, the CDR3 is TGTGCCAGCAGTTTAAAGGGTAATACTGAAGCTTTCTTT.

The rearrangement uses TRBV4-2 and TRBJ1-4, with 7 bases aligning to TRBD1. Trimming cost V 4 bases and J 5 bases; bases outside gene matches: 7. The CDR3 runs to 15 residues. CDR1 is LGHNA and CDR2 is YNFKEQ in the germline V gene. DNA of the CDR3: TGTGCCAGCAGCCCAAGCAGGGGGGAAAATGAAAAACTGTTTTTT. Its protein is CASSPSRGENEKLFF.

The genes are TRBV5-8 and TRBJ1-4, with TRBD1 as a possible D gene (5 bases). Per germline, CDR1 SGHTS and CDR2 YDEGEE. The CDR3 loop spans 13 amino acids. Trimming took off 4 bases at V and 4 bases at J, with 8 bases between the two ends. CDR3 DNA: TGTGCCAGCAGCCGAGGGGTTAATGAAAAACTGTTTTTT. This sequence encodes CASSRGVNEKLFF.